These 3 T cell receptor beta chains were sequenced from one sample in a study of T cell responses to AZD1222 COVID-19 vaccine. TCRdb's copy holds only in-frame clones and misses some; the assay was immunoSEQ multiplex PCR. The data show some 150,000 clones, with about 90% seen just once and 4% to 6% held by the top ten. The starting material was peripheral blood, obtained on day 0 of AZD1222 vaccination. These TCRs come from an adult in good health.

There are a few counts of this clone. V and J are TRBV14 and TRBJ1-2; D is ambiguous. Germline lookup yields CDR1 SGHDN and CDR2 FVKESK. V lost 5 bases, J lost 8 bases, and 24 bases lay in between. This CDR3 has 16 amino acids. DNA of the CDR3: TGTGCCAGCAGCAGCTTCGAAGTGGCGACTACTGGCGGCTACACCTTC. Translating it yields CASSSFEVATTGGYTF. Looking up the rest from reference TRBV14 and TRBJ1-2 gives the full variable domain: EAGVTQFPSHSVIEKGQTVTLRCDPISGHDNLYWYRRVMGKEIKFLLHFVKESKQDESGMPNNRFLAERTGGTYSTLKVQPAELEDSGVYFCASSSFEVATTGGYTFGSGTRLTVV.

The chain has TRBV11-2 and TRBJ1-5; the match to TRBD1 covers 9 bases. J lost 4 bases, V lost 6 bases, and 4 bases had no gene match. CDR3 length: 14 residues. Looked up from germline, CDR1 is SGHAT and CDR2 is FQNNGV. This CDR3 reads CASSRTGANQPQHF. CDR3 sequence (DNA): TGTGCCAGCAGTAGGACAGGGGCTAATCAGCCCCAGCATTTT.

The V gene is TRBV12-3 or TRBV12-4, the J gene TRBJ2-5, with 8 bases aligning to TRBD1. V was pared by 7 bases and J by 2 bases, with 3 bases of the junction left unmatched. This CDR3 has 13 amino acids. CDR3 amino acids: CASTQGAQETQYF. CDR3 DNA sequence: TGTGCCAGCACTCAGGGGGCTCAAGAGACCCAGTACTTC.